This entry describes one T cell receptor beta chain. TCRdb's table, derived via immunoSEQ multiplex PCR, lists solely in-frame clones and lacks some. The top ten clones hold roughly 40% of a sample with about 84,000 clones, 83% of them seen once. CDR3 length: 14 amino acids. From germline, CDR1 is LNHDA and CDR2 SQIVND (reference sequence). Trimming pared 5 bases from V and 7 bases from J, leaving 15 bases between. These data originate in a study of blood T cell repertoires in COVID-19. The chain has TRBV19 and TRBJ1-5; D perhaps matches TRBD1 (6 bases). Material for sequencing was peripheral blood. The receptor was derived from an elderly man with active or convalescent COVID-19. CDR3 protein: CASSFRQDLQPQHF. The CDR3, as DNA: TGTGCCAGTAGTTTCAGACAGGACCTCCAGCCCCAGCATTTT. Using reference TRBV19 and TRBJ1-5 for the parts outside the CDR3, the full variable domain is DGGITQSPKYLFRKEGQNVTLSCEQNLNHDAMYWYRQDPGQGLRLIYYSQIVNDFQKGDIAEGYSVSREKKESFPLTVTSAQKNPTAFYLCASSFRQDLQPQHFGDGTRLSIL.